This T cell receptor (beta chain) was captured by sequencing in a study of response to subunit inactivated influenza vaccine. Findings and limits, study-wide: Few new T cells, the authors suggested, are recruited by each seasonal influenza vaccination.

Deletions cut 2 bases from V and 6 bases from J, with 16 bases between. The germline V gene encodes CDR1 MNHEY and CDR2 SMNVEV (reference sequence). CDR3 length equals 16 residues. This clonotype was counted between two and nine times. Its antigen is not identified. TCRdb re-analysed the RT-PCR reads in MiXCR, keeping a single row per CDR3 protein. Of a few hundred thousand distinct CDR3 sequences in the sample, just over 20% were seen once. The V gene is TRBV27, the J gene TRBJ2-2; possible D gene TRBD2, 6 bases. The TCR sequence derives from a man between 50 and 69 years old who received an inactivated influenza vaccine. Sequencing was performed on PBMCs from blood, taken less than 22 months after vaccination. CDR3 in amino acids: CASSLNWGDEAGELFF. CDR3 coding DNA: TGTGCCAGCAGTTTAAACTGGGGGGATGAGGCCGGGGAGCTGTTTTTT.